This passage covers 30 T cell receptor beta chains from one sample sequenced in a study of blood T cells in healthy people across ages. Together with a sample-barcoded 5' primer, a J-beta primer mix was included in a second PCR lasting about 6 to 11 cycles. Via MiXCR, TCRdb re-called the 5' RACE reads, giving one row per CDR3 protein. The data contain approximately 800,000 distinct CDR3 sequences, roughly 26% of them singletons. This sample was also put to use in a study of T cells of mothers and their children.

The sequencing input was blood. The receptor source for this set is a boy aged 5-17 years in good health.

The chain has TRBV2 and TRBJ2-5; 9 nucleotides agree with TRBD2. V was pared by 4 bases and J by 5 bases, with 8 bases of the junction left unmatched. This CDR3 contains 15 residues. From germline, CDR1 is SNHLY and CDR2 FYNNEI. CDR3 amino acids: CASSGFSGGLETQYF. CDR3 nucleotides: TGTGCCAGCAGTGGGTTTAGCGGGGGACTTGAGACCCAGTACTTC.

V is TRBV7-3 and J is TRBJ2-2; TRBD1 agrees at 10 bases. Per germline, CDR1 SGHTA and CDR2 FQGTGA. This CDR3 has 15 amino acids. Trimming removed 5 bases from V and 5 bases from J; junction bases left unmatched: 5. CDR3 DNA sequence: TGTGCCAGCAGCAAGGGACAGGGGAGTACCGGGGAGCTGTTTTTT. The encoded protein is CASSKGQGSTGELFF.

This clonotype was seen a single time. V is TRBV12-3 or TRBV12-4 and J is TRBJ1-2; unclear D gene. With 3 bases removed from V and 4 bases from J, the gap between germline ends came to 12 bases. The CDR3 is 14 residues long. The CDR3 reads CASSLWREIYGYTF. Here the CDR3 DNA reads TGTGCCAGCAGTTTGTGGAGGGAGATCTATGGCTACACCTTC.

This clonotype was seen more than once but under ten times. V usage is TRBV2 and J usage is TRBJ1-1; 7 positions agree with TRBD1. V lost 6 bases to trimming and J lost 1 base; unmatched junction nucleotides: 17. The CDR3 runs 18 residues. In germline, CDR1 is SNHLY, CDR2 FYNNEI. The CDR3 loop is CASRGTPGQPFPNTEAFF. CDR3 sequence (DNA): TGTGCCAGCAGAGGAACCCCGGGACAGCCCTTCCCGAACACTGAAGCTTTCTTT.

V gene TRBV6-5 combines with J gene TRBJ1-2; possibly TRBD1 for D (6 bases). Trimming left V 6 bases short and J 2 bases short, with 13 bases between. Germline V gene sequence: CDR1 MNHEY, CDR2 SVGAGI. The length of the CDR3 is 14 residues. The CDR3: CASSPNRVNYGYTF. The CDR3 DNA follows: TGTGCCAGCAGCCCGAACAGGGTCAACTATGGCTACACCTTC.

This clonotype was observed a handful of times. The chain recombines TRBV4-1 with TRBJ2-5; TRBD2 matches at 8 bases. The DNA end is a closer match to TRBJ2-1, so the J assignment may be wrong. CDR3 length equals 15 residues. From germline, CDR1 is MGHRA and CDR2 YSYEKL. The chain's CDR3 is CASSQDRLAGWEQFF. The CDR3, as DNA: TGCGCCAGCAGCCAAGATCGGTTAGCGGGGTGGGAGCAGTTCTTC.

This clonotype was seen more than once but under ten times. This chain links TRBV20-1 with TRBJ1-5, with D uncertain. The V end was cut by 1 base, the J end by 2 bases, with 6 bases between. The CDR3 has 13 amino acids. Germline V gene lookup returns CDR1 DFQATT and CDR2 SNEGSKA (reference sequence). DNA for the CDR3: TGCAGTGCTAGAGTGGCTGGCAATCAGCCCCAGCATTTT. Its protein product is CSARVAGNQPQHF.

This clonotype was seen a few times. J is TRBJ2-5 and V is TRBV15; 8 positions agree with TRBD1. V lost 3 bases to trimming and J lost 2 bases; unmatched junction nucleotides: 5. This CDR3 is built from 15 residues. Germline CDR1 and CDR2: LNHNV and YYDKDF (reference sequence). CDR3 sequence (DNA): TGTGCCACCAGCAGCCGGACAGGGATACAAGAGACCCAGTACTTC. Its translation: CATSSRTGIQETQYF.

This clonotype was recorded a few times. J is TRBJ1-2 and V is TRBV29-1; no clear D gene. Germline loops: CDR1 SQVTM, CDR2 ANQGSEA. The CDR3 consists of 11 residues. V lost 6 bases, J lost 4 bases, and 9 bases lay in between. The CDR3 reads CSVRGPYGYTF. The CDR3 coding sequence is TGCAGCGTCCGTGGTCCCTATGGCTACACCTTC.

The chain recombines TRBV12-3 or TRBV12-4 with TRBJ1-5; D is unclear. This CDR3 contains 14 residues. V dropped 8 bases and J dropped 2 bases, with 13 bases sitting between them. The CDR3 DNA follows: TGTGCCAGCCGGCTTTCCGGGGGCAATCAGCCCCAGCATTTT. Encoded protein: CASRLSGGNQPQHF.

The chain uses TRBV29-1 and TRBJ2-6, with TRBD1 as a possible D gene (6 bases). Germline V gives CDR1 SQVTM, CDR2 ANQGSEA. The V end was cut by 3 bases, the J end by 0 bases, with 12 bases between. This CDR3 spans 16 amino acids. CDR3 sequence reads: CSVEGHLNSGANVLTF. CDR3 coding DNA: TGCAGCGTTGAGGGACACCTGAACTCTGGGGCCAACGTCCTGACTTTC. Full variable domain (missing parts from reference TRBV29-1 and TRBJ2-6): SAVISQKPSRDICQRGTSLTIQCQVDSQVTMMFWYRQQPGQSLTLIATANQGSEATYESGFVIDKFPISRPNLTFSTLTVSNMSPEDSSIYLCSVEGHLNSGANVLTFGAGSRLTVL.

There are a few counts of this clonotype. A read error may account for a junction end that differs from germline. The J gene is TRBJ2-1, the V gene TRBV11-2; 8 nucleotides match TRBD1. CDR1 and CDR2 from the germline V gene are SGHAT and FQNNGV. CDR3 size: 15 residues. As DNA, the CDR3 is TGTGCCAGCACCTTAGGACAGGGCCTCTACAATGAGCAGTTCTTC. Protein product: CASTLGQGLYNEQFF.

The chain is built from TRBV14 and TRBJ1-4, with D uncertain. Germline CDR1 and CDR2: SGHDN and FVKESK. Trimming pared 4 bases from V and 5 bases from J, leaving 8 bases between. CDR3 size: 13 residues. CDR3 sequence: CASSPIWNEKLFF. For the CDR3, the DNA is TGTGCCAGCAGCCCAATATGGAATGAAAAACTGTTTTTT.

The CDR3 DNA follows: TGTGCCAGCAGCCAATTTACCGGAAACACCATATATTTT. The encoded protein is CASSQFTGNTIYF. The genes are TRBV3-1 and TRBJ1-3; no clear D gene. The V end was cut by 2 bases, the J end by 4 bases, with 6 bases between. The germline gives CDR1 LGHDT, CDR2 YNNKEL (reference sequence). The CDR3 consists of 13 residues. The variable domain in full, with the rest retrieved from reference TRBV3-1 and TRBJ1-3, is DTAVSQTPKYLVTQMGNDKSIKCEQNLGHDTMYWYKQDSKKFLKIMFSYNNKELIINETVPNRFSPKSPDKAHLNLHINSLELGDSAVYFCASSQFTGNTIYFGEGSWLTVV.

The chain combines TRBV12-3 or TRBV12-4 with TRBJ1-2; TRBD1 might be the D (6 bases). The CDR3 totals 12 residues. Between the trimmed V and J ends, which lost 6 bases and 8 bases, there was a span of 13 bases. The CDR3 coding sequence is TGTGCCAGCAGGCGGGGGGCTCGGGGCTACACCTTC. It yields the protein CASRRGARGYTF.

The rearrangement uses TRBV5-1 and TRBJ2-1; D tentatively fits TRBD1 or TRBD2 (8 bases each). V gave up 5 bases and J gave up 0 bases, with 30 bases separating them. The CDR3 is made up of 21 amino acids. Germline V lookup: CDR1 SGHRS, CDR2 YFSETQ. The CDR3 sequence is CASRSAGGDKRGPFSYNEQFF. The CDR3 bases are TGCGCCAGCAGGTCCGCAGGGGGCGATAAGCGGGGGCCTTTCTCCTACAATGAGCAGTTCTTC.

This CDR3 is CASSGGFSYNSPLHF. The CDR3 DNA follows: TGTGCCAGCAGCGGGGGGTTCTCCTATAATTCACCCCTCCACTTT. The J gene is TRBJ1-6, the V gene TRBV2; D might be TRBD1 (5 bases). The CDR3 length is 15 residues. From germline, CDR1 is SNHLY and CDR2 FYNNEI. V was trimmed by 6 bases and J by 0 bases, leaving 9 bases between them. Drawing the rest from reference TRBV2 and TRBJ1-6, the complete variable domain is EPEVTQTPSHQVTQMGQEVILRCVPISNHLYFYWYRQILGQKVEFLVSFYNNEISEKSEIFDDQFSVERPDGSNFTLKIRSTKLEDSAMYFCASSGGFSYNSPLHFGNGTRLTVT.

This clonotype appeared once. This may be a read error, as it is one base from a much larger clone. The J gene is TRBJ2-7, the V gene TRBV12-3 or TRBV12-4; unclear D gene. This CDR3 comprises 12 residues. CDR3 protein: CASSLSGLEEYF. DNA of the CDR3: TGTGCCAGCAGTTTATCCGGGCTCGAGGAGTACTTC.

This clonotype was seen only a few times. J is TRBJ1-5 and V is TRBV6-1; no firm D call. Germline lookup yields CDR1 MNHNS and CDR2 SASEGT. The CDR3 consists of 16 residues. V was trimmed by 6 bases and J by 7 bases, leaving 22 bases between them. The DNA for the CDR3 is TGTGCCAGCAGCGTCGCCGGGAGCTCAGGAATCCAGCCCCAGCATTTT. Protein product: CASSVAGSSGIQPQHF.

This clonotype showed up many times. One end of the junction fails to match germline, which may point to a read error. The V gene is TRBV5-1, the J gene TRBJ2-7; 8 bases align to TRBD1. The CDR3 consists of 13 residues. Germline V CDR1 and CDR2: SGHRS, YFSETQ. DNA for the CDR3: TGTGCCAGCAGCTTAGGACAGGGCGGCGAGCAGTACTTC. This sequence encodes CASSLGQGGEQYF.

V is TRBV14 and J is TRBJ2-1, with D possibly being TRBD1 or TRBD2 (5 bases each). Germline-derived CDR1 and CDR2 are SGHDN and FVKESK. CDR3 length: 16 amino acids. The V gene lost 0 bases and the J gene lost 2 bases, with 11 bases spanning the gap. The CDR3 DNA reads as TGTGCCAGCAGCCAAGATTCAGAGGGACCCTACAATGAGCAGTTCTTC. This codes for CASSQDSEGPYNEQFF.

This clonotype was seen more than once but under ten times. The rearrangement links TRBV5-1 to TRBJ2-7; D remains ambiguous. The germline gives CDR1 SGHRS, CDR2 YFSETQ. The CDR3 is made up of 13 amino acids. V was pared by 0 bases and J by 3 bases, with 7 bases between. The CDR3 nucleotides read TGCGCCAGCAGCTTGGAAGCCCGCTACGAGCAGTACTTC. Translating it yields CASSLEARYEQYF.

This clonotype occurred a few times. This sequence joins TRBV2 and TRBJ2-7, with TRBD2 matching 8 bases. The germline gives CDR1 SNHLY, CDR2 FYNNEI. Trimming took 3 bases from V and 6 from J; bases not matched to a gene: 4. The CDR3 extends over 13 amino acids. The CDR3 DNA follows: TGTGCCAGCAGTGACGGGGGGGCCTCCGAGCAGTACTTC. Translating it yields CASSDGGASEQYF.

The gene calls are TRBV7-9 and TRBJ2-5, with TRBD1 matching over 9 bases. The CDR3 consists of 14 residues. The V gene end was trimmed by 11 bases and the J gene end by 5 bases; junction bases not matched to a gene: 12. Germline CDR1 reads SEHNR; CDR2 reads FQNEAQ (reference sequence). The CDR3 DNA reads as TGTGCCGGAAAGGGACAGGGTAATTTTGAGACCCAGTACTTC. Translated: CAGKGQGNFETQYF. Looking up the rest from reference TRBV7-9 and TRBJ2-5 gives the full variable domain: DTGVSQNPRHKITKRGQNVTFRCDPISEHNRLYWYRQTLGQGPEFLTYFQNEAQLEKSRLLSDRFSAERPKGSFSTLEIQRTEQGDSAMYLCAGKGQGNFETQYFGPGTRLLVL.

The chain links TRBV7-8 to TRBJ1-4; 9 nucleotides match TRBD1. J gave up 6 bases and V 1 base, and 6 bases lay outside the gene matches. CDR3 length: 16 residues. Per the germline V gene, CDR1 is SGHVS and CDR2 is FQNEAQ. CDR3 amino acids: CASSLVTGQGDEKLFF. CDR3 DNA: TGTGCCAGCAGCTTAGTCACGGGACAGGGTGATGAAAAACTGTTTTTT. The full variable domain, with the rest looked up from reference TRBV7-8 and TRBJ1-4, is GAGVSQSPRYKVAKRGQDVALRCDPISGHVSLFWYQQALGQGPEFLTYFQNEAQLDKSGLPSDRFFAERPEGSVSTLKIQRTQQEDSAVYLCASSLVTGQGDEKLFFGSGTQLSVL.

The chain employs TRBV5-1 and TRBJ1-2; 10 bases line up with TRBD1. V shed 4 bases, J shed 7 bases, and the junction held 10 bases outside the gene matches. Germline-derived CDR1 and CDR2 are SGHRS and YFSETQ. This CDR3 is 15 amino acids long. The DNA for the CDR3 is TGCGCCAGCAGCCCCGACAGGGGGCGCGGGAGTGGCTACACCTTC. Translated, it gives CASSPDRGRGSGYTF.

The gene calls are TRBV20-1 and TRBJ2-7, with D perhaps matching TRBD1 (6 bases). The CDR3 spans 13 residues. V shed 4 bases and J shed 6 bases, with 16 bases lying between them. The germline CDR1 and CDR2 sequences are DFQATT and SNEGSKA (reference sequence). The DNA for the CDR3 is TGCAGTGCTATCCCCCCGGACAGTCGCGAGCAGTACTTC. Translating it yields CSAIPPDSREQYF.

The chain is built from TRBV6-6 and TRBJ1-3, with D maybe TRBD1 (5 bases). V dropped 4 bases and J dropped 2 bases, with 12 bases sitting between them. Germline V gene sequence: CDR1 MNHNY, CDR2 SVGAGI (reference sequence). This CDR3 comprises 15 residues. CDR3 nucleotides: TGTGCCAGCAGTTCGGAGGGGTTCCCTGGAAACACCATATATTTT. It specifies CASSSEGFPGNTIYF.

The chain carries TRBV6-6 and TRBJ1-2; 10 bases match TRBD1. V shed 5 bases and J 7 bases; nucleotides not matched to a gene: 4. This CDR3 is built from 13 residues. Germline CDR1 reads MNHNY; CDR2 reads SVGAGI (reference sequence). The DNA of the CDR3 is TGTGCCAGCAGTCCGACAGGGGGCCTTGGCTACACCTTC. Translation: CASSPTGGLGYTF.

The chain uses TRBV6-1 and TRBJ2-5; 12 bases line up with TRBD1. Judging by the DNA end, TRBJ2-7 fits better; the J call may be wrong. The CDR3 totals 15 residues. In germline, CDR1 is MNHNS, CDR2 SASEGT. The CDR3 sequence is CASRPGQGAHYEQYF. In nucleotides, the CDR3 is TGTGCCAGCAGACCGGGACAGGGGGCCCACTACGAGCAGTACTTC.